This entry lists 3 T cell receptor beta chains sequenced from one sample in a study of T cells in localized non-small cell lung cancer. Data came from immunoSEQ multiplex PCR; TCRdb stores just in-frame clones and leaves some out. The sample includes around 29,000 clones, around 80% seen only once; the top ten take approximately 35%. Sequenced material: peripheral blood, taken before any cancer treatment. These receptors were collected from a male donor aged 60 or over with stage II squamous cell lung carcinoma.

The chain has TRBV6-1 and TRBJ1-4; D gene uncertain. There are 15 residues in the CDR3. Deletions cut 6 bases from V and 0 bases from J, with 11 bases between. Per the germline V gene, CDR1 is MNHNS and CDR2 is SASEGT. CDR3 sequence: CASRASGATNEKLFF. For the CDR3, the DNA is TGTGCCAGCAGAGCCTCGGGTGCAACTAATGAAAAACTGTTTTTT.

This clone showed up just a few times. This chain joins TRBV23-1 and TRBJ2-3, with D maybe TRBD2 (5 bases). TRBV23-1 is given ORF status, its function remaining uncertain. CDR3 length: 13 residues. The V and J ends lost 10 bases and 2 bases respectively, with 13 bases between them. CDR3 nucleotide sequence: TGCGCCACCGGACGGAGGCACACAGATACGCAGTATTTT. As protein: CATGRRHTDTQYF.

V is TRBV5-1 and J is TRBJ2-2, with D hard to call. The CDR3 runs to 14 residues. The V and J ends lost 0 bases and 3 bases respectively, with 6 bases between them. The germline CDR1 and CDR2 sequences are SGHRS and YFSETQ. Here the CDR3 reads CASSLGRDTGELFF. The CDR3 coding sequence is TGCGCCAGCAGCTTGGGTAGGGACACCGGGGAGCTGTTTTTT. The full variable domain, its missing parts supplied by reference TRBV5-1 and TRBJ2-2, is KAGVTQTPRYLIKTRGQQVTLSCSPISGHRSVSWYQQTPGQGLQFLFEYFSETQRNKGNFPGRFSGRQFSNSRSEMNVSTLELGDSALYLCASSLGRDTGELFFGEGSRLTVL.